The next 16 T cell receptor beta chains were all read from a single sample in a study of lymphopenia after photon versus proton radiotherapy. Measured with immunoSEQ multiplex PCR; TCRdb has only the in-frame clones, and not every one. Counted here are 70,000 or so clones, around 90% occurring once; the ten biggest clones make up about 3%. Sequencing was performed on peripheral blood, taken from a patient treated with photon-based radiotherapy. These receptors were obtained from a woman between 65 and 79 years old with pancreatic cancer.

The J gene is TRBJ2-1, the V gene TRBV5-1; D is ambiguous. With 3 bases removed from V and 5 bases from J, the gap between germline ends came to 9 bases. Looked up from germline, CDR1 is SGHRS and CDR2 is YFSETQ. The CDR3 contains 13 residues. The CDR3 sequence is CASSSLTDNEQFF. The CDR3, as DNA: TGCGCCAGCAGCTCCTTGACCGACAATGAGCAGTTCTTC.

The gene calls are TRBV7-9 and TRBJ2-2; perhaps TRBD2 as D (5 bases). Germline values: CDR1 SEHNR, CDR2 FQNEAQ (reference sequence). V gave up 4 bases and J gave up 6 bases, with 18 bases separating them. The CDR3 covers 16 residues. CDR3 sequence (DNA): TGTGCCAGCAGCTCCTGGGCCGGGATGAGTTCCGGGGAGCTGTTTTTT. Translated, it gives CASSSWAGMSSGELFF.

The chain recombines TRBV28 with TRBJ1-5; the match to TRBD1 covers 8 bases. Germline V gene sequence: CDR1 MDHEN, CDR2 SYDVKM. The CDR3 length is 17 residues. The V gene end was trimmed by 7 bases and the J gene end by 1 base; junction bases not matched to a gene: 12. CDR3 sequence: CASTLGQGKGSNQPQHF. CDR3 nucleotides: TGTGCCAGCACCCTAGGACAGGGCAAGGGGAGCAATCAGCCCCAGCATTTT. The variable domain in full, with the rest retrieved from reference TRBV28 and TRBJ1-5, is DVKVTQSSRYLVKRTGEKVFLECVQDMDHENMFWYRQDPGLGLRLIYFSYDVKMKEKGDIPEGYSVSREKKERFSLILESASTNQTSMYLCASTLGQGKGSNQPQHFGDGTRLSIL.

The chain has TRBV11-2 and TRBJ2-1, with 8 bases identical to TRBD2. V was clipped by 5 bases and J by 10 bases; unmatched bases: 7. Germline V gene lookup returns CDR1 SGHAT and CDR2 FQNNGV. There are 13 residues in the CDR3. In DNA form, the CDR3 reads TGTGCCAGCAGCCCACGCGTAGCGGGAGAGCAGTTCTTC. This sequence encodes CASSPRVAGEQFF.

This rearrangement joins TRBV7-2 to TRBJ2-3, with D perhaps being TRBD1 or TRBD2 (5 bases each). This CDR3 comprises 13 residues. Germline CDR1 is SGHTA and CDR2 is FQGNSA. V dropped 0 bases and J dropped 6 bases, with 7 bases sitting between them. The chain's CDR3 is CASSLAGADTQYF. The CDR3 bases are TGTGCCAGCAGCTTAGCCGGGGCGGATACGCAGTATTTT.

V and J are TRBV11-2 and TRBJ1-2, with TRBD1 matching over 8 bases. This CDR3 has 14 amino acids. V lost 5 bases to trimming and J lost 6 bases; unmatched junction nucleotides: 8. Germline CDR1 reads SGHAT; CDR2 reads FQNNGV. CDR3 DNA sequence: TGTGCCAGCAGCCTCTCAGGGGGCTGGAATGGCTACACCTTC. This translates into CASSLSGGWNGYTF.

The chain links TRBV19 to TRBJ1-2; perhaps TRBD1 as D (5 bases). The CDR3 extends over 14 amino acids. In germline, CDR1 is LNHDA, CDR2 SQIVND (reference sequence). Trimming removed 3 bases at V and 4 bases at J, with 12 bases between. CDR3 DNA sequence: TGTGCCAGTAGTATCGGCGGGGGACTCTATGGCTACACCTTC. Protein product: CASSIGGGLYGYTF.

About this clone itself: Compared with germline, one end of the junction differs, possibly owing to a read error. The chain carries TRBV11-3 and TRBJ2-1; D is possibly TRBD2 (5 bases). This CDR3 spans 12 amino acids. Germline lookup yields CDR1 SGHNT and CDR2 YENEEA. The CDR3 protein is CASSSPSNERFF. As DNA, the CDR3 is TGTGCCAGCAGCTCCCCTAGCAATGAGCGGTTCTTC.

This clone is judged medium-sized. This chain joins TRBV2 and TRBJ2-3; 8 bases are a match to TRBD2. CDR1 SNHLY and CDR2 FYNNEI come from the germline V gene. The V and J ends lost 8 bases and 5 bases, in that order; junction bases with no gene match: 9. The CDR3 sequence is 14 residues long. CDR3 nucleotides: TGTGCCAGCCAGACTAGCGCTACGGGAGATACGCAGTATTTT. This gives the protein CASQTSATGDTQYF. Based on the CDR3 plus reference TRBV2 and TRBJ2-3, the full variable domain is EPEVTQTPSHQVTQMGQEVILRCVPISNHLYFYWYRQILGQKVEFLVSFYNNEISEKSEIFDDQFSVERPDGSNFTLKIRSTKLEDSAMYFCASQTSATGDTQYFGPGTRLTVL.

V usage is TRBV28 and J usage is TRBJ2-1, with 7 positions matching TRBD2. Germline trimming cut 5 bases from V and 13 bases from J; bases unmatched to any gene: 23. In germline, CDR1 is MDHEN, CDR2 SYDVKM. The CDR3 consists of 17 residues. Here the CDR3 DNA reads TGTGCCAGCAGTCCAAGGACTGGGCTTACTAGCGCTAATAGCCAGTTCTTC. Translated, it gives CASSPRTGLTSANSQFF.

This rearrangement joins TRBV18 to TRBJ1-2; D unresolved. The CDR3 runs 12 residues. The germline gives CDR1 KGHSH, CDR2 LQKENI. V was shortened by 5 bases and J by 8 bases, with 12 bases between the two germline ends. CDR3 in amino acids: CASSGESRGYTF. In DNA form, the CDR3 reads TGTGCCAGCTCAGGGGAATCTCGGGGCTACACCTTC.

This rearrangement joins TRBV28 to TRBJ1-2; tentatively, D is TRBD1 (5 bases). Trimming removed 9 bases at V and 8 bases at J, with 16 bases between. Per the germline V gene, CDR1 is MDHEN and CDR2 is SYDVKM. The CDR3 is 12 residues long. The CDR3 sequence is CASMAGFGGYTF. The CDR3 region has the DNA TGTGCCAGTATGGCAGGGTTTGGGGGCTACACCTTC.

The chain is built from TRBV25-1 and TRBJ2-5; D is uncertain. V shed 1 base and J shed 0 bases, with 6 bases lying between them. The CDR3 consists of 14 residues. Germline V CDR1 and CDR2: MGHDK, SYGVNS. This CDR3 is CASSEWSDQETQYF. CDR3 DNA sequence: TGTGCCAGCAGTGAATGGTCAGACCAAGAGACCCAGTACTTC.

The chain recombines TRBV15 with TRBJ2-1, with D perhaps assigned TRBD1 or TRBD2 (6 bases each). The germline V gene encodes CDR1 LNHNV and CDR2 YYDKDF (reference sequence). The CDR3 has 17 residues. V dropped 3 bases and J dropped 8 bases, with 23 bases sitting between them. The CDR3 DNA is TGTGCCACCAGCAGCGAAACCGGGGGCTCCCCGAGCGATGAGCAGTTCTTC. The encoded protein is CATSSETGGSPSDEQFF. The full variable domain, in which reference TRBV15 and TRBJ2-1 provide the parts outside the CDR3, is DAMVIQNPRYQVTQFGKPVTLSCSQTLNHNVMYWYQQKSSQAPKLLFHYYDKDFNNEADTPDNFQSRRPNTSFCFLDIRSPGLGDTAMYLCATSSETGGSPSDEQFFGPGTRLTVL.

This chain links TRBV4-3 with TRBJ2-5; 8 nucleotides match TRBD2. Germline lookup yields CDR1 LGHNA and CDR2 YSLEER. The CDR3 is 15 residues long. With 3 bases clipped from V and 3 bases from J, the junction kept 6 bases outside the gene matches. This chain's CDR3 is CASSHLAGGEETQYF. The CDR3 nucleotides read TGCGCCAGCAGCCATCTGGCGGGAGGCGAAGAGACCCAGTACTTC.

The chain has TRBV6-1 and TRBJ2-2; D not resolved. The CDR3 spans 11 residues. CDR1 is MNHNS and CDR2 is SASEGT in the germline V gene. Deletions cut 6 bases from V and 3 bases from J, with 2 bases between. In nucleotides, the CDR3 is TGTGCCAGCAGACACACCGGGGAGCTGTTTTTT. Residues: CASRHTGELFF.